Below, 8 T cell receptor beta chains from the same sample are listed, as sequenced in a study of cytomegalovirus exposure and HLA in healthy donors. The repertoire was sequenced with immunoSEQ multiplex PCR; TCRdb's copy has only in-frame clones and lacks some. The sample has about 260,000 clones, roughly 88% seen once; the top ten hold 3.1%. The sequencing sample was made of PBMCs. Every receptor here comes from a woman younger than 45 in good health and CMV-seronegative.

This rearrangement joins TRBV5-1 to TRBJ2-5; the D gene is possibly TRBD2 (6 bases). CDR3 size: 14 residues. The germline CDR1 and CDR2 sequences are SGHRS and YFSETQ. The germline V and J ends were trimmed by 1 base and 5 bases, with 12 bases remaining between them. Here the CDR3 reads CASSLSGVRETQYF. Here the CDR3 DNA reads TGCGCCAGCAGCTTGTCGGGGGTGAGGGAGACCCAGTACTTC.

The J gene is TRBJ1-1, the V gene TRBV6-5, with D possibly matching TRBD1 (5 bases). V shed 5 bases and J shed 5 bases, with 12 bases lying between them. This CDR3 spans 13 amino acids. CDR1 and CDR2 from the germline V gene are MNHEY and SVGAGI. The CDR3 DNA sequence: TGTGCCAGCAGTCTCGGGGGGGGGACTGAAGCTTTCTTT. Amino acids: CASSLGGGTEAFF.

This clone was detected a few times. The genes are TRBV4-1 and TRBJ1-3; D is unclear. CDR3 length: 18 residues. Trimming cost V 6 bases and J 0 bases, with 21 bases left between them. From germline, CDR1 is MGHRA and CDR2 YSYEKL. This CDR3 reads CASSQAGRALASGNTIYF. The CDR3 nucleotides are TGCGCCAGCAGTCAGGCTGGGAGGGCGCTGGCCTCTGGAAACACCATATATTTT.

The chain employs TRBV4-2 and TRBJ2-1; D is perhaps TRBD1 (6 bases). The CDR3 covers 15 residues. CDR1 and CDR2 from the germline V gene are LGHNA and YNFKEQ. V dropped 0 bases and J dropped 8 bases, with 14 bases sitting between them. The CDR3 sequence is CASSQEAGVIDEQFF. CDR3 DNA sequence: TGTGCCAGCAGCCAAGAGGCAGGGGTTATCGATGAGCAGTTCTTC.

V is TRBV27 and J is TRBJ2-7, with 7 bases identical to TRBD2. This CDR3 has 18 amino acids. V trimming: 3 bases; J trimming: 0 bases; junction bases outside the gene matches: 14. The germline CDR1 and CDR2 sequences are MNHEY and SMNVEV (reference sequence). The CDR3 protein is CASSFLPLPGGSSYEQYF. CDR3 DNA sequence: TGTGCCAGCAGTTTCCTCCCCCTGCCAGGCGGGAGCTCCTACGAGCAGTACTTC.

The chain is built from TRBV7-8 and TRBJ2-3; D gene ambiguous. Germline V CDR1 and CDR2: SGHVS, FQNEAQ. V lost 4 bases and J 3 bases, leaving 14 bases between the germline ends. The CDR3 totals 15 residues. The CDR3 is CASSSPSTRTDTQYF. The DNA for the CDR3 is TGTGCCAGCAGCTCTCCCAGCACCCGGACAGATACGCAGTATTTT.

This sequence joins TRBV5-8 and TRBJ2-7; 8 nucleotides agree with TRBD1. This CDR3 contains 17 residues. The germline V gene encodes CDR1 SGHTS and CDR2 YDEGEE. V was pared by 2 bases and J by 7 bases, with 17 bases of the junction left unmatched. CDR3 bases: TGTGCCAGCAGCTTCTGGGTCCGGGGACAGGATCCTCGGGAGCAGTACTTC. Residues: CASSFWVRGQDPREQYF.

The J gene is TRBJ2-3, the V gene TRBV5-1; no clear D. This CDR3 spans 12 amino acids. Germline V gives CDR1 SGHRS, CDR2 YFSETQ. V was trimmed by 5 bases and J by 1 base, leaving 5 bases between them. CDR3 region: CASRSGTDTQYF. CDR3 DNA: TGCGCCAGCAGGAGTGGCACAGATACGCAGTATTTT.